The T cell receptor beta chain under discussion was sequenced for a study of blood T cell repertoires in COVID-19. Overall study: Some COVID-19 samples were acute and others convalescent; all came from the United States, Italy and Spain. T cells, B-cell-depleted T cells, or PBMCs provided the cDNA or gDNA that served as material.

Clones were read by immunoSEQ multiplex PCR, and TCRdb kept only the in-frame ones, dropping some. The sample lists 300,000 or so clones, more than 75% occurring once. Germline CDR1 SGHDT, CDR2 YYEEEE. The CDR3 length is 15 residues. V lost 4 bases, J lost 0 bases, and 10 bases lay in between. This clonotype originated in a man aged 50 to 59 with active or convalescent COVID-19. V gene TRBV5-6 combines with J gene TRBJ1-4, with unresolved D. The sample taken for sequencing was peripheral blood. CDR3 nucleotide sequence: TGTGCCAGCAGCCGAGGACTGGCAACTAATGAAAAACTGTTTTTT. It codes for CASSRGLATNEKLFF.